These 6 T cell receptor beta chains came from one sample sequenced in a study of patients and donors after allogeneic stem cell transplantation. TCRdb re-analysed the RT-PCR reads in MiXCR, keeping a single row per CDR3 protein. Among some 150,000 distinct CDR3 sequences listed, approximately 37% were seen once. Input material: blood, either unsorted or a sorted T cell fraction (not recorded which). These receptors all stem from a human donor who was either an allogeneic HSCT recipient or a stem cell or donor lymphocyte infusion donor (not recorded which). It is not recorded whose cells these are; they may come from a transplant donor.

The CDR3 loop reads CASSLWQGGGELFF. The CDR3 DNA reads TGTGCCAGCAGCTTGTGGCAGGGAGGCGGGGAGCTGTTTTTT. The chain combines TRBV7-2 with TRBJ2-2; a weak D match, TRBD2 (6 bases). Per germline, CDR1 SGHTA and CDR2 FQGNSA. V was trimmed by 3 bases and J by 7 bases, leaving 12 bases between them. The CDR3 totals 14 residues.

The chain links TRBV9 to TRBJ2-7; D ambiguous. The V gene's germline CDR1 is SGDLS and CDR2 YYNGEE. The CDR3 totals 14 residues. With 0 bases removed from V and 0 bases from J, the gap between germline ends came to 7 bases. As DNA, the CDR3 is TGTGCCAGCAGCGTAGGCCGCCACTCCTACGAGCAGTACTTC. Translated: CASSVGRHSYEQYF.

Remarks on this clonotype: Mismatch with germline at one junction end may stem from a read error. J is TRBJ1-2 and V is TRBV5-1; D remains unclear. CDR3 length equals 13 residues. Germline V gene lookup returns CDR1 SGHRS and CDR2 YFSETQ. CDR3: CASSLAQDYGYTF. DNA for the CDR3: TGCGCCAGCAGCTTGGCGCAGGACTATGGCTACACTTTC.

This clonotype was picked up one time. The chain recombines TRBV3-1 with TRBJ1-5; D is undetermined. The CDR3 is 17 residues long. CDR1 LGHDT and CDR2 YNNKEL come from the germline V gene (reference sequence). The V and J ends lost 4 bases and 2 bases respectively, with 18 bases between them. The CDR3, as DNA: TGTGCCAGCAGCCTCAACCCTCCGGGGATTGGCAATCAGCCCCAGCATTTT. This gives the protein CASSLNPPGIGNQPQHF.

The rearrangement links TRBV6-4 to TRBJ2-7; TRBD1 aligns across 7 bases. V shed 6 bases, J shed 2 bases, and the junction held 10 bases outside the gene matches. This CDR3 is 15 amino acids long. Per germline, CDR1 MRHNA and CDR2 SNTAGT. Here the CDR3 reads CASSSPGTVAYEQYF. CDR3 DNA: TGTGCCAGCAGCTCTCCCGGGACAGTGGCCTACGAGCAGTACTTC.

This clonotype was detected a few times. The J gene is TRBJ1-1, the V gene TRBV3-1; D is perhaps TRBD1 (5 bases). The V end was cut by 2 bases, the J end by 7 bases, with 11 bases between. The CDR3 is 13 amino acids. Germline V gene lookup returns CDR1 LGHDT and CDR2 YNNKEL (reference sequence). The CDR3 nucleotides are TGTGCCAGCAGCCAAATGGGGGGGGATGAAGCTTTCTTT. Its translation is CASSQMGGDEAFF.